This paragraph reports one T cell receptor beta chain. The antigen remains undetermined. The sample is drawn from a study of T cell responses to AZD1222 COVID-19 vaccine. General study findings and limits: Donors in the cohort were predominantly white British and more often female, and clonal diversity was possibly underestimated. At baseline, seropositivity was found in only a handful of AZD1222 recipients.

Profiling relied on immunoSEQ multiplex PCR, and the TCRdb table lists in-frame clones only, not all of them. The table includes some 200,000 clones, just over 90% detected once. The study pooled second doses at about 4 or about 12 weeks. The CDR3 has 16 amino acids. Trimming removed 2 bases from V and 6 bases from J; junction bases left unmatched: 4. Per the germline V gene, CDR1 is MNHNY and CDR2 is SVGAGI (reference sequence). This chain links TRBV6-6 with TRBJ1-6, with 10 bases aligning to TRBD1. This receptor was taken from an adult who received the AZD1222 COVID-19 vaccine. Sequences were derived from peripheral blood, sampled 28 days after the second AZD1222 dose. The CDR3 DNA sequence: TGTGCCAGCAGTTACCCCGGGACAGGGGTTAATTCACCCCTCCACTTT. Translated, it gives CASSYPGTGVNSPLHF.